Listed here are 5 T cell receptor beta chains from one sample, sequenced in a study of spatial heterogeneity in lung cancer. Study results and caveats: Tumors with more nonsynonymous mutations had more expanded intratumoral alpha and beta TCRs.

For these TCRs, the target antigens are not known. Time point here: sample taken at primary tumor resection. TCRdb reanalysed the 5' RACE reads using MiXCR and keeps one entry per CDR3 protein. The sample lists thousands of distinct CDR3 sequences, over 5.5% occurring once. The sample was lung tumor tissue, taken at surgery. The receptors come from a female donor with early-stage non-small cell lung cancer.

This clonotype rates as medium-sized (0.01 to 0.1%). Little can be read into the size of this beta chain, an off-target read in a library designed for alpha chains. The chain carries TRBV4-2 and TRBJ2-7; TRBD2 agrees at 10 bases. Germline V gene sequence: CDR1 LGHNA, CDR2 YNFKEQ. There are 15 residues in the CDR3. V gave up 3 bases and J gave up 2 bases; unmatched junction bases: 4. The CDR3 loop reads CASSQGTSDPYEQYF. The CDR3 nucleotides read TGTGCCAGCAGCCAGGGGACTAGCGACCCCTACGAGCAGTACTTC.

The sample holds many counts of this clonotype. A library made for alpha chains picked up this beta chain off target, so its size means little. The chain has TRBV18 and TRBJ2-3, with D uncertain. V was cut by 3 bases and J by 8 bases, with 6 bases left in between. CDR1 is KGHSH and CDR2 is LQKENI in the germline V gene. CDR3 size: 11 residues. The CDR3 bases are TGTGCCAGCTCACCCGCGGCTACGCAGTATTTT. Translation gives CASSPAATQYF.

By frequency in the sample, this clonotype is medium-sized. The library was prepared for alpha chains; this beta chain is a stray read, so its frequency means little. The CDR3 DNA reads as TGTGCCAGCTCACGCCGGGACAGGGGGCCCGAGCAGTACTTC. Amino acid sequence: CASSRRDRGPEQYF. The V and J genes are TRBV18 and TRBJ2-7, with TRBD1 matching 12 bases. CDR3 length equals 14 residues. Per germline, CDR1 KGHSH and CDR2 LQKENI. The V and J ends lost 4 bases and 6 bases, in that order; junction bases with no gene match: 4.

This clonotype ranks as medium-sized. Since the library was made to target alpha chains, this beta chain is a stray read and its abundance is not meaningful. The chain has TRBV20-1 and TRBJ2-1, with 10 bases fitting TRBD2. This CDR3 is built from 16 residues. With V trimmed by 1 base and J by 3 bases, 6 bases remained unmatched. The V gene's germline CDR1 is DFQATT and CDR2 SNEGSKA (reference sequence). CDR3 in amino acids: CSARALAGVDYNEQFF. DNA of the CDR3: TGCAGTGCTAGAGCCCTAGCGGGAGTGGACTACAATGAGCAGTTCTTC.

By sample share, this clonotype is medium-sized (0.01 to 0.1%). Since the library was made to target alpha chains, this beta chain is a stray read and its abundance is not meaningful. The V gene is TRBV27, the J gene TRBJ2-7; 7 nucleotides match TRBD1. The CDR3 is 15 residues long. In germline, CDR1 is MNHEY, CDR2 SMNVEV (reference sequence). With 3 bases clipped from V and 3 bases from J, the junction kept 8 bases outside the gene matches. Here the CDR3 DNA reads TGTGCCAGCAGTTTCCGTCTTAGGACAGGCTACGAGCAGTACTTC. Its translation is CASSFRLRTGYEQYF.